This T cell receptor (beta chain) is drawn from a study of regulatory T cells in long-lasting Graves disease. Study-wide results and limits: Sharing of public clonotypes was greater in persistent patients (over 2,500) than in new patients (fewer than 1,000).

V was pared by 8 bases and J by 6 bases, with 22 bases between. The CDR3 extends over 16 amino acids. The germline V gene has CDR1 KGHDR and CDR2 SFDVKD. Assembly of TCR beta libraries relied on iRepertoire HTBI primers together with Arm-PCR of CDR3 regions. TCRdb reprocessed the multiplex PCR reads via MiXCR and lists one record per CDR3 protein. This sample has some 250,000 distinct CDR3 sequences; over 20% occur once, and the top ten carry more than 11%. On this clonotype itself: Its antigen remains unidentified. One base away lies a much larger clone, so this may be a sequencing read error.

Time point defined: newly diagnosed GD, antithyroid drugs for less than 3 months. Extracted PBMC RNA gave rise to the TCR library. The chain carries TRBV24-1 and TRBJ2-1; D not certain. The sample was peripheral blood mononuclear cells (PBMCs), taken at new diagnosis, from a patient treated with antithyroid drugs. This TCR derives from a female donor with Graves disease. The CDR3 DNA reads as TGTGCCACCAATGACCCTGAGGACGGTGTGGGCAATGAGCAGTTCTTC. Translated: CATNDPEDGVGNEQFF.